The 24 T cell receptor beta chains in this list originate from one sample, sequenced in a study of breast tumors, draining lymph nodes, adjacent tissues. A single record per CDR3 protein comes from TCRdb applying MiXCR to the multiplex PCR reads. The data show 120,000 or so distinct CDR3 sequences, just under 20% seen once. Axillary draining lymph nodes of breast cancer patients supplied the node samples. Sequencing was performed on axillary lymph node tissue. The receptor source for this set is a female donor with breast cancer. Some clones in this sample may be carry-over from other donors' samples.

There are many counts of this clonotype. This chain joins TRBV7-9 and TRBJ1-3; 7 bases fit TRBD1. The CDR3 runs 14 residues. The trim removed 5 bases at V and 4 bases at J, leaving 5 bases unmatched. Germline assignment: CDR1 SEHNR and CDR2 FQNEAQ (reference sequence). CDR3 region: CASSIQGLGNTIYF. In DNA form, the CDR3 reads TGTGCCAGCAGCATACAGGGGTTGGGAAACACCATATATTTT.

In this sample, this clonotype turned up many times. This rearrangement joins TRBV20-1 to TRBJ2-1; TRBD1 matches 7 bases. Germline assignment: CDR1 DFQATT and CDR2 SNEGSKA (reference sequence). V was clipped by 5 bases and J by 3 bases; unmatched bases: 7. The CDR3 is made up of 14 amino acids. The CDR3 coding sequence is TGCAGTGCTGTCGGACAGGATGGCTACAATGAGCAGTTCTTC. It is translated as CSAVGQDGYNEQFF.

This clonotype was seen only a few times. The genes are TRBV30 and TRBJ2-7, with a weak D call TRBD2 (6 bases). The CDR3 totals 11 residues. Trimming took off 3 bases at V and 8 bases at J, with 11 bases between the two ends. The germline V gene has CDR1 GTSNPN and CDR2 SVGIG (reference sequence). CDR3 coding DNA: TGTGCCTGGAGCCCGGGAGACCAGCAGTACTTC. As protein: CAWSPGDQQYF. Using reference TRBV30 and TRBJ2-7 for the parts outside the CDR3, the full variable domain is SQTIHQWPATLVQPVGSPLSLECTVEGTSNPNLYWYRQAAGRGLQLLFYSVGIGQISSEVPQNLSASRPQDRQFILSSKKLLLSDSGFYLCAWSPGDQQYFGPGTRLTVT.

This clonotype was seen at least ten times. The chain recombines TRBV27 with TRBJ2-7, with D possibly matching TRBD2 (5 bases). V was trimmed by 5 bases and J by 3 bases, leaving 11 bases between them. Germline V gives CDR1 MNHEY, CDR2 SMNVEV (reference sequence). The length of the CDR3 is 13 residues. In DNA, the CDR3 is TGTGCCAGCAGTCCCACCGGGGACTACGAGCAGTACTTC. It codes for CASSPTGDYEQYF.

This clonotype was counted a few times. V is TRBV19 and J is TRBJ2-2; 10 bases line up with TRBD2. The ends lost 3 bases at V and 7 bases at J; junction bases unmatched: 8. CDR3 size: 16 residues. The germline V gene has CDR1 LNHDA and CDR2 SQIVND (reference sequence). CDR3 in amino acids: CASSILLAGRDGELFF. In DNA, the CDR3 is TGTGCCAGTAGTATCCTACTAGCGGGAAGGGACGGGGAGCTGTTTTTT.

This clonotype was detected a few times. This rearrangement joins TRBV9 to TRBJ2-1; 10 bases agree with TRBD2. The germline V gene has CDR1 SGDLS and CDR2 YYNGEE. Trimming took 4 bases from V and 7 from J; bases not matched to a gene: 11. This CDR3 comprises 16 residues. The CDR3 DNA is TGTGCCAGCAGCCCGGATTGGCTAGCGGGAGAGAATGAGCAGTTCTTC. Translated: CASSPDWLAGENEQFF.

As for this clonotype: A much larger clonotype is one base distant, so this may be a read error. The rearrangement joins TRBV19 to TRBJ2-1; D gene ambiguous. This CDR3 contains 12 residues. Germline values: CDR1 LNHDA, CDR2 SQIVND (reference sequence). V was shortened by 1 base and J by 8 bases, with 6 bases between the two germline ends. Here the CDR3 DNA reads TGTGCCAGTAGTATAGTTGAGGATGAGCAGTTCTTC. Amino acids: CASSIVEDEQFF.

This clonotype showed up many times. The rearrangement uses TRBV20-1 and TRBJ1-4; no firm D call. The germline V gene encodes CDR1 DFQATT and CDR2 SNEGSKA (reference sequence). The CDR3 is 14 amino acids. The germline V and J ends were trimmed by 0 bases and 6 bases, with 11 bases remaining between them. The CDR3 is CSARDLGKDEKLFF. For the CDR3, the DNA is TGCAGTGCTAGAGATCTAGGGAAAGATGAAAAACTGTTTTTT.

At least ten counts were recorded for this clonotype. One end of the junction is discordant with germline, which a read error may explain. Here the CDR3 reads CASSQGYGHPSF. CDR3 sequence (DNA): TGTGCCAGCAGCCAAGGTTATGGCCATCCTTCATTC. The chain is built from TRBV3-1 and TRBJ2-7, with D hard to call. CDR1 and CDR2 from the germline V gene are LGHDT and YNNKEL (reference sequence). The CDR3 extends over 12 amino acids.

This clonotype appeared once. This may be a read error: a much more frequent sequence differs by one nucleotide. V usage is TRBV7-2 and J usage is TRBJ1-2; weak D call: TRBD1 (5 bases). CDR3 length: 15 residues. V was trimmed by 3 bases and J by 5 bases, leaving 16 bases between them. CDR1 is SGHTA, CDR2 FQGNSA, per germline. For the CDR3, the DNA is TGTGCCAGCAGCTTCACCGGGGCAGGTTCATATGGCTACACCTTC. Residues: CASSFTGAGSYGYTF.

The table lists this clonotype with many counts. The chain recombines TRBV7-9 with TRBJ2-5, with D perhaps TRBD1 (5 bases). The germline CDR1 and CDR2 sequences are SEHNR and FQNEAQ (reference sequence). The CDR3 is 14 amino acids. V lost 3 bases and J 3 bases, leaving 11 bases between the germline ends. The DNA for the CDR3 is TGTGCCAGCAGCTTGATCCCCAGGGAAGAGACCCAGTACTTC. Amino acids: CASSLIPREETQYF.

The sample holds many counts of this clonotype. The rearrangement uses TRBV10-3 and TRBJ2-3; no firm D call. The germline V gene encodes CDR1 ENHRY and CDR2 SYGVKD. The CDR3 has 18 amino acids. V was shortened by 0 bases and J by 4 bases, with 20 bases between the two germline ends. Written as DNA, the CDR3 is TGTGCCATCAGTGAGTCTTATTCCGGATCCGGGCTGGCAGATACGCAGTATTTT. Translation: CAISESYSGSGLADTQYF.

Turning to this clonotype: This may be a read error: a much more frequent sequence differs by one nucleotide. CDR3 bases: TGTGCCGCCAGCAGAGATCCGACCAATCAGCCCCAGCATTTT. Translation: CAASRDPTNQPQHF. This rearrangement joins TRBV15 to TRBJ1-5; D gene ambiguous. Per the germline V gene, CDR1 is LNHNV and CDR2 is YYDKDF (reference sequence). The CDR3 has 14 residues.

This clonotype was detected ten times or more. The chain links TRBV6-5 to TRBJ2-7; D is uncertain. V was shortened by 5 bases and J by 6 bases, with 20 bases between the two germline ends. The germline V gene encodes CDR1 MNHEY and CDR2 SVGAGI. The CDR3 loop spans 15 amino acids. CDR3 amino acids: CASSPRVNPRLEQYF. The CDR3 bases are TGTGCCAGCAGTCCCCGGGTCAATCCTAGGCTCGAGCAGTACTTC.

This clonotype has a handful of counts. The chain uses TRBV3-1 and TRBJ2-5; tentatively, D is TRBD1 or TRBD2 (5 bases each). Trimming shortened V by 0 bases and J by 1 base, and 9 bases separated the two germline ends. CDR1 and CDR2 (germline): LGHDT, YNNKEL (reference sequence). The CDR3 runs to 15 residues. CDR3 nucleotide sequence: TGTGCCAGCAGCCAAGAGGGGGACCCCCAAGAGACCCAGTACTTC. Translating gives CASSQEGDPQETQYF.

This clonotype was seen repeatedly, ten times or more. The V call is TRBV12-3 or TRBV12-4, the J call TRBJ2-7; D might be TRBD1 (6 bases). The V end was cut by 3 bases, the J end by 5 bases, with 8 bases between. This CDR3 has 12 amino acids. The CDR3 DNA reads as TGTGCCAGCAGTTTGCAGGGGCACGAGCAGTACTTC. This gives the protein CASSLQGHEQYF.

Ten or more counts support this clonotype. This chain links TRBV20-1 with TRBJ1-5; 7 bases agree with TRBD1. The germline CDR1 and CDR2 sequences are DFQATT and SNEGSKA (reference sequence). The CDR3 is made up of 14 amino acids. With V trimmed by 5 bases and J by 0 bases, 4 bases remained unmatched. The CDR3 is CSAWTGYSNQPQHF. CDR3 in DNA: TGCAGTGCTTGGACAGGCTATAGCAATCAGCCCCAGCATTTT.

About this clonotype: A much larger clone is a single base away; this may be a read error. The rearrangement uses TRBV5-6 and TRBJ2-5, with unresolved D. Deletions cut 1 base from V and 5 bases from J, with 6 bases between. Germline CDR1 SGHDT, CDR2 YYEEEE. This CDR3 is 12 amino acids long. The DNA for the CDR3 is TGTGCCAGCAGCTTGCTCAGGGAGACCCAGTACTTC. Protein product: CASSLLRETQYF.

This clonotype was recorded many times. Written as DNA, the CDR3 is TGTGCTAGTGGTTTAACCTACAATGAGCAGTTCTTC. It codes for CASGLTYNEQFF. The chain links TRBV12-5 to TRBJ2-1; D is unresolved. The CDR3 is made up of 12 amino acids. The germline V gene has CDR1 LGHNT and CDR2 FRNRAP. Trimming removed 3 bases at V and 2 bases at J, with 2 bases between.

The sample holds many counts of this clonotype. The chain uses TRBV12-3 or TRBV12-4 and TRBJ2-5, with TRBD1 as a possible D gene (6 bases). The CDR3 is 15 amino acids. Trimming stripped 5 bases from V and 4 bases from J, with 17 bases between. CDR3 loop: CASSARTGFGETQYF. The CDR3 nucleotides read TGTGCCAGCAGTGCCCGCACAGGGTTTGGAGAGACCCAGTACTTC.

This clonotype was detected ten times or more. The chain couples TRBV5-1 to TRBJ1-2; D call uncertain. This CDR3 comprises 12 residues. V dropped 4 bases and J dropped 5 bases, with 9 bases sitting between them. Germline V gives CDR1 SGHRS, CDR2 YFSETQ. CDR3 nucleotides: TGCGCCAGCAGCGATGGGCCGTATGGCTACACCTTC. It codes for CASSDGPYGYTF.

This clonotype was seen a single time. The chain links TRBV14 to TRBJ1-1, with 9 bases matching TRBD1. CDR3 length: 17 amino acids. The junction had 10 bases not matched to a gene; V was cut back by 4 bases and J by 1 base. From germline, CDR1 is SGHDN and CDR2 FVKESK. In DNA, the CDR3 is TGTGCCAGCAGCCTCCCCTGGGACAGGGCCGGGAACACTGAAGCTTTCTTT. Amino acids: CASSLPWDRAGNTEAFF.

Concerning this clonotype itself: A read error is possible here, since a much larger clone lies one base away. The conserved closing phenylalanine or tryptophan is absent in this CDR3, likely reflecting a read error. V usage is TRBV6-1 and J usage is TRBJ2-1, with D possibly being TRBD2 (6 bases). Germline-derived CDR1 and CDR2 are MNHNS and SASEGT. V was shortened by 3 bases and J by 3 bases, with 12 bases between the two germline ends. The length of the CDR3 is 15 residues. The CDR3 protein is CASSEAGGDYNEQFY. In nucleotides, the CDR3 is TGTGCCAGCAGTGAGGCCGGAGGGGACTACAATGAGCAGTTCTAC.

Concerning this clonotype itself: The junction does not match germline at one end; this may be a read error. The rearrangement joins TRBV7-7 to TRBJ2-2; either TRBD1 or TRBD2 may fit D (7 bases each). The CDR3 is 15 residues long. The germline gives CDR1 SSHAT, CDR2 FNYEAQ (reference sequence). CDR3 sequence reads: CASSLGGGEVGELFF. As DNA, the CDR3 is TGTGCTAGCAGCTTGGGAGGGGGCGAAGTCGGGGAGCTGTTTTTT.